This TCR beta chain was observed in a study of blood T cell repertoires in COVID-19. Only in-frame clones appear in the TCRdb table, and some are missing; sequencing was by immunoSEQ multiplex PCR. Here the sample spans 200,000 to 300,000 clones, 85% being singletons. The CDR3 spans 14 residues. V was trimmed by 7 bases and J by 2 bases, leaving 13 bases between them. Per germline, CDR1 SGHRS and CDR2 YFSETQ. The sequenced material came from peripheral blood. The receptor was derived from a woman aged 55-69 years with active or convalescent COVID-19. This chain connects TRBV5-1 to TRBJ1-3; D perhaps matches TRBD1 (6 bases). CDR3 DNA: TGCGCCAGCGCACCCAGGGGTACTGGAAACACCATATATTTT. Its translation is CASAPRGTGNTIYF.